This T cell receptor beta chain was retrieved from a study of yellow fever vaccine responses in identical twins. From the RT-PCR reads, TCRdb called clonotypes with MiXCR, one entry per CDR3 protein. This table has hundreds of distinct CDR3 sequences, around 80% appearing once. The V gene lost 2 bases and the J gene lost 0 bases, with 10 bases spanning the gap. The germline CDR1 and CDR2 sequences are LGHNA and YSLEER. The CDR3 sequence is 16 residues long. This specimen consisted of T cells from blood (PBMCs), unsorted or a sorted subset (not recorded which), obtained before or after yellow fever vaccination (not recorded which). The receptor comes from a female donor who received the yellow fever vaccine. This chain uses TRBV4-3 with TRBJ2-2; no clear D. This CDR3 is CASSQKMHSNTGELFF. The CDR3 nucleotides are TGCGCCAGCAGCCAAAAAATGCATTCGAACACCGGGGAGCTGTTTTTT.